The 30 T cell receptor beta chains given below trace back to one sample, sequenced in a study of cytomegalovirus exposure and HLA in healthy donors. The PCR had 60 Vbeta and 13 Jbeta primers. The data were produced by immunoSEQ multiplex PCR, yet TCRdb's version contains in-frame clones alone and is incomplete. The sample holds 95,000 to 100,000 clones; around four fifths are singletons and the top ten take over 6%. The sequenced sample consisted of PBMCs. Receptor source: a man aged 35-49 years in good health and CMV-seropositive.

The chain couples TRBV4-3 to TRBJ1-1; D is unclear. V gave up 3 bases and J gave up 0 bases, with 5 bases separating them. CDR3 length: 13 amino acids. The germline V gene encodes CDR1 LGHNA and CDR2 YSLEER. The CDR3 sequence: CASSHGLNTEAFF. The CDR3 nucleotides read TGCGCCAGCAGCCACGGTCTGAACACTGAAGCTTTCTTT.

The genes are TRBV19 and TRBJ1-2; D is possibly TRBD1 (6 bases). The CDR3 sequence is 15 residues long. Trimming stripped 10 bases from V and 8 bases from J, with 26 bases between. Germline V CDR1 and CDR2: LNHDA, SQIVND (reference sequence). CDR3 amino acids: CATLQPGDIGFGYTF. The CDR3 region has the DNA TGTGCCACTCTTCAACCCGGGGACATCGGCTTCGGCTACACCTTC.

This chain joins TRBV7-2 and TRBJ2-1; 8 bases are shared with TRBD2. Germline V gene lookup returns CDR1 SGHTA and CDR2 FQGNSA. V trimming: 5 bases; J trimming: 6 bases; junction bases outside the gene matches: 6. The CDR3 totals 14 residues. DNA for the CDR3: TGTGCCAGCAGCCCCAGCGGGAGTACCAATGAGCAGTTCTTC. Its translation: CASSPSGSTNEQFF.

Only one count was recorded for this clone. The chain carries TRBV27 and TRBJ1-5; 9 bases fit TRBD1. The length of the CDR3 is 16 residues. The V segment lost 3 bases and the J segment 0 bases; nucleotides outside the gene matches: 3. Germline V gene lookup returns CDR1 MNHEY and CDR2 SMNVEV (reference sequence). The CDR3 coding sequence is TGTGCCAGCAGTTTTGCGACAGGGGGTAGCAATCAGCCCCAGCATTTT. As protein: CASSFATGGSNQPQHF.

The chain recombines TRBV5-1 with TRBJ1-2; 7 bases align to TRBD1. The CDR3 runs to 13 residues. The J segment lost 8 bases and the V segment lost 0 bases, leaving 4 bases of the junction unmatched. In germline, CDR1 is SGHRS, CDR2 YFSETQ. The CDR3 loop reads CASSLDRGGGYTF. CDR3 DNA: TGCGCCAGCAGCTTGGACAGGGGAGGCGGCTACACCTTC.

The chain combines TRBV14 with TRBJ2-1; 7 bases align to TRBD2. Germline values: CDR1 SGHDN, CDR2 FVKESK. The CDR3 runs 15 residues. Germline trimming cut 0 bases from V and 12 bases from J; bases unmatched to any gene: 11. The CDR3 DNA is TGTGCCAGCAGCCAAGATAGGACTAGGGCGGGGAGGCAGTTCTTC. Its translation: CASSQDRTRAGRQFF. Combining the CDR3 with reference TRBV14 and TRBJ2-1 gives the whole variable domain EAGVTQFPSHSVIEKGQTVTLRCDPISGHDNLYWYRRVMGKEIKFLLHFVKESKQDESGMPNNRFLAERTGGTYSTLKVQPAELEDSGVYFCASSQDRTRAGRQFFGPGTRLTVL.

This chain connects TRBV5-4 to TRBJ2-5; 11 nucleotides align to TRBD1. This CDR3 has 13 amino acids. V trimming: 10 bases; J trimming: 1 base; junction bases outside the gene matches: 3. Looked up from germline, CDR1 is SGHNT and CDR2 is YYREEE (reference sequence). CDR3 bases: TGTGCCGAAGGGACAGGGGGCCAAGAGACCCAGTACTTC. Translating it yields CAEGTGGQETQYF.

This clone was recorded a few times. CDR3 region: CASSTAGVHYGYTF. The CDR3 DNA is TGTGCCAGCAGCACGGCCGGGGTGCACTATGGCTACACCTTC. The chain uses TRBV6-6 and TRBJ1-2, with D hard to call. V lost 6 bases and J lost 3, with 14 bases in between. Germline values: CDR1 MNHNY, CDR2 SVGAGI (reference sequence). The CDR3 spans 14 residues.

This clone was detected only once. The rearrangement links TRBV5-3 to TRBJ2-5, with TRBD2 as a possible D gene (6 bases). TRBV5-3 qualifies as an ORF whose function is uncertain. The CDR3 is 15 amino acids. V was shortened by 4 bases and J by 5 bases, with 18 bases between the two germline ends. The CDR3 is CARSPGRTHRETQYF. In nucleotides, the CDR3 is TGTGCCAGAAGCCCGGGGAGGACGCACCGGGAGACCCAGTACTTC.

The chain has TRBV19 and TRBJ1-4, with TRBD1 as a possible D gene (6 bases). CDR1 and CDR2 from the germline V gene are LNHDA and SQIVND (reference sequence). The V end was cut by 2 bases, the J end by 0 bases, with 16 bases between. This CDR3 comprises 18 residues. The CDR3 nucleotides read TGTGCCAGTAGTATAAATCCAGGGGAAGATTCAACTAATGAAAAACTGTTTTTT. Protein sequence: CASSINPGEDSTNEKLFF.

J is TRBJ2-7 and V is TRBV19, with TRBD2 matching 7 bases. Germline CDR1 and CDR2: LNHDA and SQIVND (reference sequence). The CDR3 length is 17 residues. Losses at the gene ends were 9 bases for V and 0 bases for J; bases not matched to a gene: 17. CDR3 loop: CASPTAGRDYSSYEQYF. CDR3 sequence (DNA): TGTGCCAGCCCCACCGCAGGGCGGGACTACTCCTCCTACGAGCAGTACTTC.

This clone appeared once. One junction end does not reproduce the germline sequence, and a read error may be involved. Here the CDR3 DNA reads TGTGCCACCAGGAACTGGGACATCTCTAGCATAGATACGCAGTATTTT. Translated: CATRNWDISSIDTQYF. The gene calls are TRBV15 and TRBJ2-3, with D perhaps matching TRBD1 (6 bases). This CDR3 is built from 16 residues. Germline V lookup: CDR1 LNHNV, CDR2 YYDKDF (reference sequence).

This chain connects TRBV7-9 to TRBJ1-1, with no clear D. In germline, CDR1 is SEHNR, CDR2 FQNEAQ (reference sequence). Trimming left V 3 bases short and J 0 bases short, with 14 bases between. The CDR3 has 16 residues. The CDR3 sequence is CASSFSGSPLNTEAFF. The CDR3 DNA reads as TGTGCCAGCAGCTTCTCCGGGTCGCCTTTGAACACTGAAGCTTTCTTT.

This chain links TRBV5-4 with TRBJ1-2, with 7 nucleotides matching TRBD1. With 0 bases clipped from V and 3 bases from J, the junction kept 2 bases outside the gene matches. CDR1 and CDR2 from the germline V gene are SGHNT and YYREEE (reference sequence). This CDR3 has 14 residues. For the CDR3, the DNA is TGTGCCAGCAGCTTGGGGACAGGCGACTATGGCTACACCTTC. Protein product: CASSLGTGDYGYTF.

In its sample, this clone was seen a few times. V usage is TRBV5-1 and J usage is TRBJ1-1; tentative D call: TRBD1 (6 bases). Germline CDR1 SGHRS, CDR2 YFSETQ. This CDR3 is built from 14 residues. With 5 bases removed from V and 4 bases from J, the gap between germline ends came to 15 bases. The CDR3 loop reads CASSSDRSPTEAFF. The CDR3 DNA reads TGCGCCAGCAGTTCTGACAGGTCGCCCACTGAAGCTTTCTTT.

The rearrangement joins TRBV2 to TRBJ2-7; D may be TRBD1 (6 bases). The germline V and J ends were trimmed by 5 bases and 0 bases, with 14 bases remaining between them. The germline gives CDR1 SNHLY, CDR2 FYNNEI. The CDR3 covers 15 residues. The CDR3 nucleotides read TGTGCCAGCAGTTACCGGGACATCTACTCCTACGAGCAGTACTTC. Its protein product is CASSYRDIYSYEQYF.

This clone has a single count. V gene TRBV27 combines with J gene TRBJ2-1, with 11 bases lining up with TRBD2. The CDR3 is made up of 16 amino acids. Looked up from germline, CDR1 is MNHEY and CDR2 is SMNVEV (reference sequence). The J segment lost 6 bases and the V segment lost 5 bases, leaving 9 bases of the junction unmatched. The CDR3 loop reads CASSPSGTSGLNEQFF. The CDR3 DNA reads TGTGCCAGCAGTCCCAGCGGGACTAGCGGACTCAATGAGCAGTTCTTC.

The rearrangement links TRBV6-5 to TRBJ1-2, with D possibly matching TRBD1 (5 bases). The V end was cut by 4 bases, the J end by 4 bases, with 13 bases between. Germline V gene data show CDR1 as MNHEY and CDR2 as SVGAGI. The CDR3 consists of 14 residues. The CDR3 nucleotides are TGTGCCAGCAGTTCCAGGGCCGCTGGCTATGGCTACACCTTC. Its translation: CASSSRAAGYGYTF.

This clone turned up a few times. The rearrangement joins TRBV5-6 to TRBJ2-3; 7 bases are shared with TRBD1. Per the germline V gene, CDR1 is SGHDT and CDR2 is YYEEEE. CDR3 length: 14 residues. The ends lost 4 bases at V and 0 bases at J; junction bases unmatched: 2. CDR3 DNA sequence: TGTGCCAGCAGCAAGACAGGGAGCACAGATACGCAGTATTTT. Encoded protein: CASSKTGSTDTQYF.

The CDR3 reads CASSALTSAPYNEQFF. Here the CDR3 DNA reads TGTGCCAGCAGCGCCCTGACGAGCGCCCCCTACAATGAGCAGTTCTTC. The chain joins TRBV5-5 to TRBJ2-1; D is undetermined. The V gene lost 4 bases and the J gene lost 2 bases, with 16 bases spanning the gap. Germline loops: CDR1 SGHKS, CDR2 YYEKEE (reference sequence). CDR3 length: 16 residues.

The chain couples TRBV20-1 to TRBJ2-7; TRBD1 is a possible D gene (6 bases). The CDR3 is 9 residues long. V was pared by 7 bases and J by 7 bases, with 8 bases between. The germline V gene has CDR1 DFQATT and CDR2 SNEGSKA (reference sequence). CDR3 in amino acids: CSVGTEQYF. The CDR3 nucleotides read TGCAGTGTCGGGACAGAGCAGTACTTC.

The gene calls are TRBV28 and TRBJ1-2, with 7 bases matching TRBD1. The J segment lost 5 bases and the V segment lost 4 bases, leaving 1 base of the junction unmatched. There are 12 residues in the CDR3. Germline-derived CDR1 and CDR2 are MDHEN and SYDVKM. Here the CDR3 reads CASSSGGYGYTF. The CDR3 nucleotides are TGTGCCAGCAGTTCAGGGGGGTATGGCTACACCTTC.

The V call is TRBV29-1, the J call TRBJ2-3; TRBD2 agrees at 11 bases. V shed 5 bases, J shed 1 base, and the junction held 2 bases outside the gene matches. The CDR3 sequence is 14 residues long. Germline V CDR1 and CDR2: SQVTM, ANQGSEA. The CDR3: CSVLAGGRTDTQYF. The CDR3 nucleotides read TGCAGCGTTCTAGCGGGGGGCCGCACAGATACGCAGTATTTT.

This chain links TRBV4-3 with TRBJ2-5, with 11 bases that match TRBD2. The J call may be faulty, since TRBJ2-7 better matches the DNA end. This CDR3 is built from 15 residues. The V gene's germline CDR1 is LGHNA and CDR2 YSLEER. This chain's CDR3 is CASSQGTSGSHEQYF. The CDR3 DNA reads as TGCGCCAGCAGCCAAGGGACTAGCGGGTCCCACGAGCAGTACTTC.

The chain combines TRBV5-1 with TRBJ2-1, with 7 bases matching TRBD2. This CDR3 region has 18 residues. V gave up 0 bases and J gave up 6 bases; unmatched junction bases: 15. CDR1 SGHRS and CDR2 YFSETQ come from the germline V gene. The CDR3 reads CASSLAVASGQTPNEQFF. In DNA, the CDR3 is TGCGCCAGCAGCTTGGCCGTCGCTAGCGGACAAACACCCAATGAGCAGTTCTTC. The whole variable domain, filled in from reference TRBV5-1 and TRBJ2-1, reads KAGVTQTPRYLIKTRGQQVTLSCSPISGHRSVSWYQQTPGQGLQFLFEYFSETQRNKGNFPGRFSGRQFSNSRSEMNVSTLELGDSALYLCASSLAVASGQTPNEQFFGPGTRLTVL.

Here the CDR3 DNA reads TGTGCCAGCAGTTTAGGCCCGATGGTCCTGACTTTC. Its translation is CASSLGPMVLTF. The chain combines TRBV28 with TRBJ2-6; D is unresolved. V shed 2 bases and J shed 13 bases, with 9 bases lying between them. The CDR3 sequence is 12 residues long. Germline V gene data show CDR1 as MDHEN and CDR2 as SYDVKM.

This clone showed up just once. The V and J genes are TRBV23-1 and TRBJ1-1; possible D gene TRBD1, 5 bases. TRBV23-1 is an ORF; its function is uncertain. V lost 0 bases, J lost 1 base, and 9 bases lay in between. This CDR3 comprises 15 residues. In DNA, the CDR3 is TGCGCCAGCAGTCAATCGGTGGGGCCGAACACTGAAGCTTTCTTT. Its protein is CASSQSVGPNTEAFF.

This rearrangement joins TRBV6-5 to TRBJ2-4; possibly TRBD1 for D (6 bases). Looked up from germline, CDR1 is MNHEY and CDR2 is SVGAGI. With 4 bases removed from V and 0 bases from J, the gap between germline ends came to 13 bases. The CDR3 runs 16 residues. The CDR3 sequence is CASSSGQILAKNIQYF. CDR3 DNA: TGTGCCAGCAGTTCAGGACAGATACTAGCCAAAAACATTCAGTACTTC.

The chain joins TRBV7-9 to TRBJ2-5, with a possible D match to TRBD2 (5 bases). Germline CDR1 SEHNR, CDR2 FQNEAQ (reference sequence). The CDR3 has 12 residues. V lost 11 bases and J lost 3, with 13 bases in between. The CDR3 nucleotides are TGTGCCGGTGGGGAGAGGAAAGAGACCCAGTACTTC. Translated, it gives CAGGERKETQYF.

This clone was seen a few times. The chain couples TRBV6-5 to TRBJ1-5, with a tentative D call TRBD1 (6 bases). The V end was cut by 6 bases, the J end by 6 bases, with 18 bases between. Germline-derived CDR1 and CDR2 are MNHEY and SVGAGI. The CDR3 extends over 15 amino acids. CDR3 coding DNA: TGTGCCAGCAGGGCCAGGGGACGTCTTAGTCAGCCCCAGCATTTT. This sequence encodes CASRARGRLSQPQHF.